This TCR beta chain derives from a study of blood T cell repertoires in COVID-19. Per the original methods: Quantification of nucleated cells was approximated via reference gene primer amplification. Produced via immunoSEQ multiplex PCR; TCRdb's table is partial and in-frame only. The V and J calls and clone size come from that table; D and trimming were worked out from the DNA. The sample gives 200,000 to 250,000 clones, 70% to 85% of which show up once; approximately 16% is in the top ten. The trim removed 4 bases at V and 0 bases at J, leaving 11 bases unmatched. From germline, CDR1 is LGHNT and CDR2 FRNRAP. The CDR3 covers 20 residues. Adults between about 18 and 95 years of age took part from some 25 US areas. Two negative PCRs, clearance, or symptom resolution characterized the recovered Cohort 3 donors.

This clonotype was obtained from a man in his forties who had recovered from COVID-19. V usage is TRBV12-5 and J usage is TRBJ2-1, with 14 bases matching TRBD2. Sequencing used PBMCs or T cells enriched from blood (not recorded which). CDR3 loop: CASGSPRLAGGPISYNEQFF. The DNA of the CDR3 is TGTGCTAGTGGTTCACCCCGACTAGCGGGAGGGCCTATCTCCTACAATGAGCAGTTCTTC.